These 2 T cell receptor beta chains were sequenced from one sample in a study of cytomegalovirus exposure and HLA in healthy donors. Amplification used 60 Vbeta primers and 13 Jbeta primers. The repertoire was sequenced with immunoSEQ multiplex PCR; TCRdb's copy has only in-frame clones and lacks some. The sample shows just over 150,000 clones, around 83% of them seen only once. Material: PBMCs. These receptors were taken from a man aged 50 to 59 in good health and CMV-seropositive.

J is TRBJ1-3 and V is TRBV19, with TRBD1 identical over 8 bases. V was pared by 3 bases and J by 0 bases, with 10 bases of the junction left unmatched. The CDR3 spans 18 residues. Germline V gene sequence: CDR1 LNHDA, CDR2 SQIVND (reference sequence). CDR3 sequence (DNA): TGTGCCAGTAGTATGACCCCGACAGGGGTAAGCTCTGGAAACACCATATATTTT. Amino acids: CASSMTPTGVSSGNTIYF.

This clone was counted a single time. This chain links TRBV7-6 with TRBJ2-3, with TRBD2 identical over 10 bases. With V trimmed by 1 base and J by 4 bases, 8 bases remained unmatched. Germline CDR1 and CDR2: SGHVS and FNYEAQ. The CDR3 consists of 17 residues. The CDR3, as DNA: TGTGCCAGCAGCTTAGAATTTGGGACTAGCGCAGCAGATACGCAGTATTTT. This codes for CASSLEFGTSAADTQYF.